This entry features one TCR beta chain sequence. What it recognizes is unknown. Between the trimmed V and J ends, which lost 1 base and 1 base, there was a span of 13 bases. The CDR3 totals 17 residues. Germline V CDR1 and CDR2: KGHDR, SFDVKD. The use of a sample-barcoded 5' primer and a J-beta primer mix characterized a second PCR of roughly 6 to 11 cycles. TCRdb re-called the 5' RACE reads with MiXCR, one entry per CDR3 protein. In the table there are over 500,000 distinct CDR3 sequences, roughly a quarter of which are singletons. The source of the sample is a study of blood T cells in healthy people across ages. Points from the study as a whole: Estimated diversity that came from one million T cells was considered an underestimate. PBMCs left unsorted prevented a conclusive naive versus antigen-experienced comparison.

The sample was also linked to a second study, of T cells of mothers and their children. As that study records: Researchers report slightly higher, though non-significant, overlap in related mother-child pairs than in unrelated pairs. Detection yielded no persistent microchimeric T cell clones.

This TCR derives from a boy between 2 and 10 years old in good health. The sample was blood. The chain has TRBV24-1 and TRBJ1-5, with a tentative D call TRBD1 (6 bases). This CDR3 reads CATSDFCPGASNQPQHF. As DNA, the CDR3 is TGTGCCACCAGTGATTTCTGCCCGGGGGCAAGCAATCAGCCCCAGCATTTT.